Listed here are 5 T cell receptor beta chains from one sample, sequenced in a study of blood T cell repertoires in COVID-19. Libraries were prepared by immunoSEQ multiplex PCR; TCRdb keeps only in-frame clonotypes and omits some of them. The sample includes 55,000 to 65,000 clones, 70% to 85% of them seen just once. Sequenced sample: peripheral blood. These receptors were collected from a man in his sixties with acute or convalescent COVID-19.

This rearrangement joins TRBV5-4 to TRBJ1-2; D might be TRBD1 (5 bases). CDR1 is SGHNT, CDR2 YYREEE, per germline (reference sequence). V dropped 0 bases and J dropped 0 bases, with 6 bases sitting between them. This CDR3 is built from 14 residues. This CDR3 reads CASSLVRANYGYTF. The CDR3 DNA reads TGTGCCAGCAGCTTGGTCAGGGCTAACTATGGCTACACCTTC.

The rearrangement links TRBV30 to TRBJ1-6, with a possible D match to TRBD1 (6 bases). In germline, CDR1 is GTSNPN, CDR2 SVGIG (reference sequence). V gave up 7 bases and J gave up 7 bases, with 14 bases separating them. The CDR3 runs to 13 residues. The CDR3 spells CASQGTINSPLHF. The CDR3 nucleotides are TGTGCCTCCCAGGGGACGATAAATTCACCCCTCCACTTT.

V gene TRBV7-2 combines with J gene TRBJ2-5; 10 nucleotides agree with TRBD1. The germline V gene encodes CDR1 SGHTA and CDR2 FQGNSA. The V and J ends lost 3 bases and 5 bases, in that order; junction bases with no gene match: 6. The length of the CDR3 is 15 residues. In DNA form, the CDR3 reads TGTGCCAGCAGCTTCTGGACAGGGGGTGAGGAGACCCAGTACTTC. It translates to CASSFWTGGEETQYF.

The chain couples TRBV7-9 to TRBJ2-7; tentatively, D is TRBD2 (5 bases). The germline V and J ends were trimmed by 2 bases and 7 bases, with 12 bases remaining between them. Germline V gene data show CDR1 as SEHNR and CDR2 as FQNEAQ (reference sequence). The CDR3 has 13 residues. For the CDR3, the DNA is TGTGCCAGCAGCTTAAGTACCCCGGGGGAGCAGTACTTC. Protein product: CASSLSTPGEQYF.

This chain uses TRBV5-4 with TRBJ1-4; D might be TRBD1 (6 bases). The CDR3 covers 14 residues. V lost 4 bases, J lost 6 bases, and 13 bases lay in between. CDR1 and CDR2 (germline): SGHNT, YYREEE (reference sequence). The CDR3 protein is CASSDVQGDEKLFF. CDR3 in DNA: TGTGCCAGCAGCGATGTACAGGGAGATGAAAAACTGTTTTTT.